The 25 T cell receptor beta chains presented below share a single source sample, sequenced in a study of T cells in localized non-small cell lung cancer. Sequenced by immunoSEQ multiplex PCR; TCRdb stores in-frame clones only, minus some. Of about 40,000 clones in the sample, 85% to 90% are singletons; the top ten hold 3% to 4.5%. The sequenced sample was peripheral blood, obtained before any cancer treatment. The receptors here all came from a man aged 18-55 years with stage I lung adenocarcinoma.

This rearrangement joins TRBV4-1 to TRBJ2-3; 11 bases match TRBD1. The CDR3 runs to 17 residues. V trimming: 1 base; J trimming: 2 bases; junction bases outside the gene matches: 5. Germline-derived CDR1 and CDR2 are MGHRA and YSYEKL. This chain's CDR3 is CASSQGTGGAYTDTQYF. CDR3 bases: TGCGCCAGCAGCCAAGGGACAGGGGGCGCGTACACAGATACGCAGTATTTT.

V is TRBV11-3 and J is TRBJ2-3, with TRBD1 as a possible D gene (5 bases). The CDR3 is made up of 17 amino acids. Trimming removed 4 bases at V and 2 bases at J, with 19 bases between. Germline CDR1 SGHNT, CDR2 YENEEA. The CDR3 loop reads CASSSGKRDSDTDTQYF. The CDR3 DNA reads as TGTGCCAGCAGCTCAGGGAAGCGAGATAGTGACACAGATACGCAGTATTTT.

The chain uses TRBV10-3 and TRBJ1-2, with D possibly being TRBD1 (5 bases). Trimming removed 7 bases from V and 1 base from J, with 22 bases in between. The CDR3 is 17 residues long. Germline CDR1 reads ENHRY; CDR2 reads SYGVKD. The DNA of the CDR3 is TGTGCCATCAACCCACGCAGGGATGAGTCCTTTAACTATGGCTACACCTTC. This encodes CAINPRRDESFNYGYTF.

The V and J genes are TRBV28 and TRBJ1-1; 7 bases are a match to TRBD1. The CDR3 contains 14 residues. Germline assignment: CDR1 MDHEN and CDR2 SYDVKM. Germline trimming cut 4 bases from V and 4 bases from J; bases unmatched to any gene: 6. CDR3 residues: CASSSPGGVTEAFF. The CDR3 DNA reads as TGTGCCAGCAGTTCCCCAGGGGGTGTCACTGAAGCTTTCTTT.

V gene TRBV9 combines with J gene TRBJ2-5; TRBD1 matches 10 bases. The CDR3 length is 14 residues. V shed 3 bases, J shed 5 bases, and the junction held 4 bases outside the gene matches. Germline V CDR1 and CDR2: SGDLS, YYNGEE. The DNA for the CDR3 is TGTGCCAGCAGCGGACAGGGGGCAGGGGAGACCCAGTACTTC. This sequence encodes CASSGQGAGETQYF. Full variable domain (missing parts from reference TRBV9 and TRBJ2-5): DSGVTQTPKHLITATGQRVTLRCSPRSGDLSVYWYQQSLDQGLQFLIQYYNGEERAKGNILERFSAQQFPDLHSELNLSSLELGDSALYFCASSGQGAGETQYFGPGTRLLVL.

The rearrangement joins TRBV4-2 to TRBJ2-7, with no clear D. CDR1 LGHNA and CDR2 YNFKEQ come from the germline V gene. CDR3 size: 13 residues. V lost 4 bases to trimming and J lost 7 bases, with 14 bases between them. CDR3 amino acids: CASSRGNLGEQYF. The CDR3 DNA reads TGTGCCAGCAGCCGGGGAAACCTGGGAGAGCAGTACTTC.

The V call is TRBV4-3, the J call TRBJ1-3; D is perhaps TRBD1 (6 bases). V gave up 0 bases and J gave up 4 bases, with 16 bases separating them. There are 17 residues in the CDR3. Germline CDR1 and CDR2: LGHNA and YSLEER. DNA for the CDR3: TGCGCCAGCAGCCAAGAATTGGGACATGGCGGGGGAAACACCATATATTTT. Amino acid sequence: CASSQELGHGGGNTIYF.

This clone has a single count. The V gene is TRBV7-9, the J gene TRBJ2-1; D possibly corresponds to TRBD2 (5 bases). The ends were cut back, 5 bases at V and 0 bases at J, with 8 bases in the middle. The CDR3 spans 14 residues. Germline CDR1 reads SEHNR; CDR2 reads FQNEAQ (reference sequence). The CDR3, as DNA: TGTGCCAGCAGCCCCGGGAACTCCTACAATGAGCAGTTCTTC. Translation: CASSPGNSYNEQFF.

This sequence joins TRBV10-2 and TRBJ2-7, with D unresolved. Germline lookup yields CDR1 WSHSY and CDR2 SAAADI. V was shortened by 7 bases and J by 7 bases, with 17 bases between the two germline ends. The CDR3 sequence is 13 residues long. CDR3 residues: CASKPAMAREQYF. The DNA for the CDR3 is TGCGCCAGCAAACCAGCAATGGCTAGAGAGCAGTACTTC.

The table lists this clone with a count of one. This chain connects TRBV10-3 to TRBJ2-2; 7 bases line up with TRBD2. The CDR3 is 15 amino acids. The V segment lost 8 bases and the J segment 3 bases; nucleotides outside the gene matches: 9. CDR1 and CDR2 from the germline V gene are ENHRY and SYGVKD. CDR3: CAIERGGPDTGELFF. The CDR3 nucleotides are TGTGCCATCGAGCGGGGAGGACCCGACACCGGGGAGCTGTTTTTT.

This CDR3 reads CASKDRVGNSPLHF. Here the CDR3 DNA reads TGTGCCAGCAAAGACAGGGTTGGGAATTCACCCCTCCACTTT. The genes are TRBV19 and TRBJ1-6; 7 nucleotides align to TRBD1. The CDR3 contains 14 residues. Trimming cost V 9 bases and J 7 bases; bases outside gene matches: 9. Germline lookup yields CDR1 LNHDA and CDR2 SQIVND (reference sequence). The full variable domain, with the rest looked up from reference TRBV19 and TRBJ1-6, is DGGITQSPKYLFRKEGQNVTLSCEQNLNHDAMYWYRQDPGQGLRLIYYSQIVNDFQKGDIAEGYSVSREKKESFPLTVTSAQKNPTAFYLCASKDRVGNSPLHFGNGTRLTVT.

The chain is built from TRBV5-4 and TRBJ2-3; 8 bases are shared with TRBD2. Germline CDR1 and CDR2: SGHNT and YYREEE (reference sequence). V trimming: 4 bases; J trimming: 2 bases; junction bases outside the gene matches: 6. The length of the CDR3 is 15 residues. The CDR3 DNA reads TGTGCCAGCAGCCTCGCGGGGGGACCCACAGATACGCAGTATTTT. As protein: CASSLAGGPTDTQYF.

The V gene is TRBV28, the J gene TRBJ1-1; TRBD1 aligns across 9 bases. The V segment lost 6 bases and the J segment 2 bases; nucleotides outside the gene matches: 4. CDR1 and CDR2 (germline): MDHEN, SYDVKM. The CDR3 spans 14 residues. The CDR3 region is CASRGGQGNTEAFF. CDR3 DNA: TGTGCCAGCAGGGGGGGACAGGGTAACACTGAAGCTTTCTTT.

This clone showed up just a few times. Other DNA sequences of this sample code for an identical CDR3. This chain connects TRBV28 to TRBJ1-6, with TRBD1 matching over 9 bases. The germline CDR1 and CDR2 sequences are MDHEN and SYDVKM. CDR3 length: 14 amino acids. The J segment lost 7 bases and the V segment lost 6 bases, leaving 4 bases of the junction unmatched. The CDR3 bases are TGTGCCAGCAGGGCAGGGACAGGGAATTCACCCCTCCACTTT. It codes for CASRAGTGNSPLHF. The complete variable domain, with remaining parts taken from reference TRBV28 and TRBJ1-6, reads DVKVTQSSRYLVKRTGEKVFLECVQDMDHENMFWYRQDPGLGLRLIYFSYDVKMKEKGDIPEGYSVSREKKERFSLILESASTNQTSMYLCASRAGTGNSPLHFGNGTRLTVT.

The chain joins TRBV15 to TRBJ1-4; no clear D gene. The germline V gene encodes CDR1 LNHNV and CDR2 YYDKDF (reference sequence). The V end was cut by 4 bases, the J end by 0 bases, with 15 bases between. The CDR3 spans 17 residues. CDR3 sequence: CATSKRGRISTNEKLFF. CDR3 bases: TGTGCCACCAGCAAAAGAGGGAGGATTTCAACTAATGAAAAACTGTTTTTT.

The chain employs TRBV18 and TRBJ1-3, with D possibly TRBD1 on 5 matching bases. The CDR3 sequence is 17 residues long. Germline V gives CDR1 KGHSH, CDR2 LQKENI. Between the trimmed V and J ends, which lost 3 bases and 3 bases, there was a span of 18 bases. CDR3 sequence (DNA): TGTGCCAGCTCACCGTCGTACGACAGCCTAGTTGGAAACACCATATATTTT. Its translation: CASSPSYDSLVGNTIYF.

Here the CDR3 DNA reads TGTGCCTGGAGCGGTCTAGCGGGGGGGCCCGGGGAGACCCAGTACTTC. As protein: CAWSGLAGGPGETQYF. V is TRBV30 and J is TRBJ2-5, with 12 bases aligning to TRBD2. Trimming removed 3 bases from V and 5 bases from J; junction bases left unmatched: 10. CDR1 is GTSNPN and CDR2 is SVGIG in the germline V gene (reference sequence). The CDR3 covers 16 residues.

This sequence joins TRBV6-5 and TRBJ2-3; D not resolved. The germline V gene encodes CDR1 MNHEY and CDR2 SVGAGI. The CDR3 runs 11 residues. The V and J ends lost 6 bases and 4 bases respectively, with 5 bases between them. The CDR3: CASSTSDTQYF. The CDR3 nucleotides are TGTGCCAGCAGCACTTCAGATACGCAGTATTTT.

V gene TRBV11-2 combines with J gene TRBJ2-7; D is unclear. The CDR3 is 15 amino acids. Per the germline V gene, CDR1 is SGHAT and CDR2 is FQNNGV. Trimming removed 0 bases from V and 1 base from J, with 10 bases in between. This CDR3 reads CASSLEFSDSYEQYF. The CDR3 DNA follows: TGTGCCAGCAGCTTAGAATTTTCCGATTCCTACGAGCAGTACTTC.

The chain recombines TRBV4-3 with TRBJ1-4; 8 bases are shared with TRBD1. Germline CDR1 and CDR2: LGHNA and YSLEER. Trimming removed 4 bases from V and 5 bases from J; junction bases left unmatched: 6. The length of the CDR3 is 15 residues. CDR3 nucleotides: TGCGCCAGCAGCCCCGGACAGGGCCGGAATGAAAAACTGTTTTTT. It yields the protein CASSPGQGRNEKLFF.

The chain couples TRBV9 to TRBJ1-1; D might be TRBD1 (5 bases). The CDR3 consists of 17 residues. CDR1 and CDR2 (germline): SGDLS, YYNGEE. V lost 2 bases, J lost 0 bases, and 17 bases lay in between. The CDR3 spells CASSVEGAVGMNTEAFF. The CDR3, as DNA: TGTGCCAGCAGCGTTGAAGGGGCGGTCGGGATGAACACTGAAGCTTTCTTT.

This chain links TRBV2 with TRBJ1-6; tentative D call: TRBD1 (5 bases). The CDR3 has 16 residues. V lost 6 bases to trimming and J lost 6 bases, with 18 bases between them. The germline gives CDR1 SNHLY, CDR2 FYNNEI. CDR3 protein: CASRAGWVRANSPLHF. CDR3 sequence (DNA): TGTGCCAGCAGGGCAGGGTGGGTTCGGGCTAATTCACCCCTCCACTTT.

The J gene is TRBJ1-6, the V gene TRBV19; 9 bases fit TRBD1. Trimming took 5 bases from V and 11 from J; bases not matched to a gene: 19. The CDR3 length is 18 residues. Germline V lookup: CDR1 LNHDA, CDR2 SQIVND (reference sequence). The CDR3, as DNA: TGTGCCAGTAGTCCAAACCGGGACAGGGTCCTTCTAAGGGCACCCCTCCACTTT. Translation gives CASSPNRDRVLLRAPLHF. Filled out from reference TRBV19 and TRBJ1-6, the complete variable domain reads DGGITQSPKYLFRKEGQNVTLSCEQNLNHDAMYWYRQDPGQGLRLIYYSQIVNDFQKGDIAEGYSVSREKKESFPLTVTSAQKNPTAFYLCASSPNRDRVLLRAPLHFGNGTRLTVT.

V is TRBV15 and J is TRBJ1-1; D is undetermined. V shed 6 bases and J shed 1 base, with 9 bases lying between them. CDR3 length: 13 amino acids. Germline assignment: CDR1 LNHNV and CDR2 YYDKDF (reference sequence). The CDR3 nucleotides are TGTGCCACCAGTATACTGAGGAACACTGAAGCTTTCTTT. Translating it yields CATSILRNTEAFF.

The rearrangement uses TRBV4-1 and TRBJ1-5; no clear D gene. The CDR3 spans 15 residues. Trimming took 2 bases from V and 0 from J, leaving 8 bases between them. Germline V gene data show CDR1 as MGHRA and CDR2 as YSYEKL. Here the CDR3 reads CASSQLGLSNQPQHF. CDR3 bases: TGCGCCAGCAGCCAACTCGGGCTTAGCAATCAGCCCCAGCATTTT.